This T cell receptor (beta chain) was captured in a study of cytomegalovirus exposure and HLA in healthy donors. Broader study findings: Most TCR beta V segments were productive about 87% or about 30% of the time in an earlier analysis. Sequence variants that were highly shared formed a cluster that was likely a sequencing artifact. Follow-up analysis seemed to connect common viral pathogens with several of the most significant clusters identified.

A note on this clone: What it binds is not known.

The PCR had 60 Vbeta and 13 Jbeta primers. Measured with immunoSEQ multiplex PCR; TCRdb has only the in-frame clones, and not every one. The sample consists of 110,000 to 150,000 clones, just under 70% of them appearing once. The donors, nominally healthy at sampling, likely had unrecorded immune exposures. This sequence was found in a man in his fifties or sixties in good health and CMV-seronegative. The sample taken for sequencing was PBMCs.

CDR3 sequence: CASSYGLAGGSDEQFF. In DNA form, the CDR3 reads TGTGCCAGCAGCTATGGACTAGCGGGAGGATCCGATGAGCAGTTCTTC. V gene TRBV5-4 combines with J gene TRBJ2-1; 14 nucleotides line up with TRBD2. The CDR3 has 16 residues. Germline assignment: CDR1 SGHNT and CDR2 YYREEE (reference sequence). V lost 3 bases to trimming and J lost 8 bases; unmatched junction nucleotides: 7.